These T cell receptor beta chains were read from a single sample in a study of CD8+ T cells in alopecia areata. Method: immunoSEQ multiplex PCR; TCRdb's copy keeps in-frame clones and lacks some. The sample records roughly 170,000 clones, just under 60% being singletons. Source: CD4+ T cells sorted from blood, taken at week 0. These TCRs come from a human donor with alopecia areata. Each CDR3 is given with its conserved first and last residue. A D gene is named only where the DNA matches it firmly. Clone size is given for some rows only: seen once, a few or many times, or a class if the clone is expanded.

TRBD1	NA	TRBV7-9	TRBJ1-4	TGTGCCAGCAGCCAGACGCGAGGACAGGAAATTTTT	CASSQTRGQEIF
NA	NA	TRBV30	TRBJ1-3	TGTGCCTGGAGTCGACCCCGCAGTCCCTCTGGAAACACCATATATTTT	CAWSRPRSPSGNTIYF
NA	NA	TRBV6-1	TRBJ1-5	TGTGCCAGCAGTTATGGAAGCAATCAGCCCCAGCATTTT	CASSYGSNQPQHF
NA	NA	TRBV9	TRBJ1-4	TGTGCCAGCAGCGTCGGTTTCGGGGTCGAAAAACTGTTTTTT	CASSVGFGVEKLFF
TRBD2	many	TRBV6-6	TRBJ2-7	TGTGCCAGCAGCCTCGTGGGCGGGGGGGCATACGAGCAGTACTTC	CASSLVGGGAYEQYF
NA	NA	TRBV6-5	TRBJ1-4	TGTGCCAGCAGTTACTCGAGAGGGCGGGGTGAAAAACTGTTTTTT	CASSYSRGRGEKLFF
TRBD1	NA	TRBV29-1	TRBJ1-1	TGCAGCGTTGCCACAGGGGTGGGTGAAGCTTTCTTT	CSVATGVGEAFF
NA	NA	TRBV30	TRBJ2-5	TGTGCCTGGAGCCCCCCCGGGGGTCGGGCGGAGACCCAGTACTTC	CAWSPPGGRAETQYF
NA	NA	TRBV10-1	TRBJ2-3	TGCGCCAGCAGTGAGGGGGGGCCGACAGATACGCAGTATTTT	CASSEGGPTDTQYF
TRBD1	NA	TRBV29-1	TRBJ2-5	TGCAGCGTTGAGACGGACAGGGAAGAGACCCAGTACTTC	CSVETDREETQYF
NA	NA	TRBV5-1	TRBJ1-1	TGCGCCAGCAGCCTAAGGACGGCGAACACTGAAGCTTTCTTT	CASSLRTANTEAFF
NA	few	TRBV7-9	TRBJ1-6	TGTGCCAGCAGCTTAGGAGGCTCACCCCTCCACTTT	CASSLGGSPLHF
NA	NA	TRBV29-1	TRBJ2-2	TGCAGCGTTGCGGGGGGCGATGTCACCGGGGAGCTGTTTTTT	CSVAGGDVTGELFF
TRBD1	NA	TRBV6-5	TRBJ2-7	TGTGCCAGCAGTCGGACAGGTTCCTACGAGCAGTACTTC	CASSRTGSYEQYF
NA	NA	TRBV5-1	TRBJ2-5	TGCGCCAGCAGAGTATACGAGACCCAGTACTTC	CASRVYETQYF
NA	NA	TRBV29-1	TRBJ1-4	TGCAGCGTTGGAAGAGATGAAAAACTGTTTTTT	CSVGRDEKLFF
NA	NA	TRBV18	TRBJ2-3	TGTGCCAGCTCACCACTCGACAGACCTAGCACAGATACGCAGTATTTT	CASSPLDRPSTDTQYF
NA	NA	TRBV11-2	TRBJ1-1	TGTGCCAGCAGCCATTCCAGTAAGAACACTGAAGCTTTCTTT	CASSHSSKNTEAFF
NA	once	TRBV7-8	TRBJ1-5	TGTGCCAGCACCCACGGGGGAGGCAATCAGCCCCAGCATTTT	CASTHGGGNQPQHF
TRBD1	NA	TRBV23-1	TRBJ1-4	TGCGCCAGCAGTCATCACCGGGACAGGGTTAATGAAAAACTGTTTTTT	CASSHHRDRVNEKLFF
NA	NA	TRBV30	TRBJ2-7	TGTGCCTGGAGTTCGAGGGGCGAGCAGTACTTC	CAWSSRGEQYF
TRBD1	NA	TRBV27	TRBJ1-2	TGTGCCAGCAGTCAAAGGGGACAGGTTTATGGCTACACCTTC	CASSQRGQVYGYTF